In this sample, the clone carrying this T cell receptor (beta chain) turned up a few times. The antigen is unknown. CDR1 is LGHNA and CDR2 is YSLEER in the germline V gene. V lost 1 base and J lost 7, with 16 bases in between. The CDR3 has 15 amino acids. The entry originates in a study of beta chain features in type 1 diabetes. Study context: The patient and healthy donor groups were comparable for age, gender and cell yields.

Expressed TCRB transcripts were sequenced because the entire RNA isolate underwent reverse transcription. Sequencing used immunoSEQ multiplex PCR; TCRdb keeps in-frame clones, though not all of them. The data show about 650,000 clones, with over 10% seen just once and around 0.12% held by the top ten. Using CD45RO/CCR7/CD25/CD127/CD95/CD27, CD4+ naive, central memory, regulatory and stem cell-like memory cells were sorted. Study-wide results and limits: Type 1 diabetes patients had fewer VDJ junction insertions and more deletions. TCRB CDR3 length was moderately but significantly reduced in all four CD4+ subsets of Type 1 diabetes patients.

This chain joins TRBV4-3 and TRBJ1-2; D unclear. The origin of this receptor is a man aged 25 to 40 with type 1 diabetes. Specimen: naive CD4+ T cells from blood. For the CDR3, the DNA is TGCGCCAGCAGCCAAGCCGCGGAGCGTACCGGTGGCTACACCTTC. This sequence encodes CASSQAAERTGGYTF.